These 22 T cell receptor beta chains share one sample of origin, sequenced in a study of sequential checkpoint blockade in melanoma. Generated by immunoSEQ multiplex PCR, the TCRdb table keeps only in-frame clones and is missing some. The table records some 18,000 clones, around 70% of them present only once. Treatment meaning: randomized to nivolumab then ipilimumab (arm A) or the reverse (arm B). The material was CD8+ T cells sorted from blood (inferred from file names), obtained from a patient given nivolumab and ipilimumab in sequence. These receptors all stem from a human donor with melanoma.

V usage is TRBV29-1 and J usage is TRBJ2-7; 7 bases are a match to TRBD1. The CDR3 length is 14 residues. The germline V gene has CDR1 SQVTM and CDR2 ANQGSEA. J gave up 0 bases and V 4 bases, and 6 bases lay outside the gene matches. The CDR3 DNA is TGCAGCGTTGCGCCCCGGGACAGCTCCTACGAGCAGTACTTC. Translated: CSVAPRDSSYEQYF.

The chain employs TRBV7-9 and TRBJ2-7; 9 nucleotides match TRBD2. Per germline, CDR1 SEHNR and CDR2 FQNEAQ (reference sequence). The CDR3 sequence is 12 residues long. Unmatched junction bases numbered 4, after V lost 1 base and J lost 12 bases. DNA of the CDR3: TGTGCCAGCAGCTTAGGCGGGAGGGCCACGTACTTC. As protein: CASSLGGRATYF.

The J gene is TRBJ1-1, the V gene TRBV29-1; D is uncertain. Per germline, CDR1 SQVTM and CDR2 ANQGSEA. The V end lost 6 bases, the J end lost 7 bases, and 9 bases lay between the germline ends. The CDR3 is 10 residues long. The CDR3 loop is CSVAVSEAFF. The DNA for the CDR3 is TGCAGCGTGGCGGTCAGTGAAGCTTTCTTT.

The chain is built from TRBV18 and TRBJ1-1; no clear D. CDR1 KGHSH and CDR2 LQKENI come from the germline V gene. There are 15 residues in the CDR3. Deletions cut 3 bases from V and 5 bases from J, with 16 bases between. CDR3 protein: CASSPSGGGKTEAFF. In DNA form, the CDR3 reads TGTGCCAGCTCACCCTCGGGAGGAGGGAAGACTGAAGCTTTCTTT.

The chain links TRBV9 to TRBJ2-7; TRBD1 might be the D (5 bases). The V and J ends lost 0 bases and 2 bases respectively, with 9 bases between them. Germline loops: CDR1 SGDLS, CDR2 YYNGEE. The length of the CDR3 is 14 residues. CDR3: CASSVDTGTYEQYF. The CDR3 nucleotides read TGTGCCAGCAGCGTAGATACAGGTACCTACGAGCAGTACTTC.

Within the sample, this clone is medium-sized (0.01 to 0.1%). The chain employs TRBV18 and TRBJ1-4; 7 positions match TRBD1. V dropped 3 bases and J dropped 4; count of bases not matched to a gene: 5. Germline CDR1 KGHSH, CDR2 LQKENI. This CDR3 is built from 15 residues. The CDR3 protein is CASSPGTVINEKLFF. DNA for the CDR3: TGTGCCAGCTCACCGGGGACAGTCATTAATGAAAAACTGTTTTTT. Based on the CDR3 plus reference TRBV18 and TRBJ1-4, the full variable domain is NAGVMQNPRHLVRRRGQEARLRCSPMKGHSHVYWYRQLPEEGLKFMVYLQKENIIDESGMPKERFSAEFPKEGPSILRIQQVVRGDSAAYFCASSPGTVINEKLFFGSGTQLSVL.

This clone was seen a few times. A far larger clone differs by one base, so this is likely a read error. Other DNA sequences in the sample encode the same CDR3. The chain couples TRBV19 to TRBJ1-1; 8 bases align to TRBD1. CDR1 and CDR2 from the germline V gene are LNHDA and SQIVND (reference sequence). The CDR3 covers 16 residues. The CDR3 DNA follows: TGTGCCAGCAGTATAATTACATGGACAGGGTCCACTGAAGCTTTCTTT. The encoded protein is CASSIITWTGSTEAFF.

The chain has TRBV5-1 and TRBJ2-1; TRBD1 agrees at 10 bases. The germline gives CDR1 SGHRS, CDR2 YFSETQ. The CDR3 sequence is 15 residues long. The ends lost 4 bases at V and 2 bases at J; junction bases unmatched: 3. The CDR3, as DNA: TGCGCCAGCAGCCCGGGACAGGGGACCTACAATGAGCAGTTCTTC. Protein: CASSPGQGTYNEQFF.

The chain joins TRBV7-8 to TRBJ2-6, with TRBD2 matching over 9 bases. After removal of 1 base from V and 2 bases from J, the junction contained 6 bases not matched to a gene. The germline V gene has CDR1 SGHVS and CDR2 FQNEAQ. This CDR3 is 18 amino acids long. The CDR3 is CASSLGSGGLAGANVLTF. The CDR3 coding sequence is TGTGCCAGCAGCTTAGGGAGCGGGGGGCTGGCTGGGGCCAACGTCCTGACTTTC.

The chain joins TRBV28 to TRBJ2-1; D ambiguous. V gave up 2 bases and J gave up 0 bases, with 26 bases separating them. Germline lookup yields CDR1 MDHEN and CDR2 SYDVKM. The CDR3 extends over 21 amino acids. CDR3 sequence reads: CASSLKIFGSDGFFSYNEQFF. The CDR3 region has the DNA TGTGCCAGCAGTTTAAAGATATTCGGGTCAGACGGGTTCTTCTCCTACAATGAGCAGTTCTTC.

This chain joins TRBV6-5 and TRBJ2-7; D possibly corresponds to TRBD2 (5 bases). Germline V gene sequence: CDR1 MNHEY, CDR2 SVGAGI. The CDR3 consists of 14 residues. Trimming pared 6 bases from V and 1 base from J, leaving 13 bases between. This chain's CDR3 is CASSLFPGSYEQYF. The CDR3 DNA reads TGTGCCAGCAGCCTATTCCCGGGGTCCTACGAGCAGTACTTC.

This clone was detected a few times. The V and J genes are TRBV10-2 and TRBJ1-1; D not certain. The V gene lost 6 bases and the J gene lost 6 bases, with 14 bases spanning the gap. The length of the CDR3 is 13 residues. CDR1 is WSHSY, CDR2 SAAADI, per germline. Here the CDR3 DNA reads TGCGCCAGCAGCCCAAATGAGGGCGCTGAAGCTTTCTTT. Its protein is CASSPNEGAEAFF.

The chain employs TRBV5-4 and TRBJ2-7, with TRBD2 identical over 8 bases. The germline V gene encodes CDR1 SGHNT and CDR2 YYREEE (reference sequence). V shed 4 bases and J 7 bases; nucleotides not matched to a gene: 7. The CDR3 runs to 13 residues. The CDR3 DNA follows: TGTGCCAGCAGCACAGAACCGGGGGGGGAGCAGTACTTC. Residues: CASSTEPGGEQYF.

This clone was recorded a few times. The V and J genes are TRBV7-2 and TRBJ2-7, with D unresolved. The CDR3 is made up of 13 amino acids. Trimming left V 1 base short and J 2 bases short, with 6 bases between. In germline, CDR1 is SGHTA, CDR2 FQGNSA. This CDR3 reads CASSLDTAYEQYF. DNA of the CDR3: TGTGCCAGCAGCTTAGACACAGCCTACGAGCAGTACTTC.

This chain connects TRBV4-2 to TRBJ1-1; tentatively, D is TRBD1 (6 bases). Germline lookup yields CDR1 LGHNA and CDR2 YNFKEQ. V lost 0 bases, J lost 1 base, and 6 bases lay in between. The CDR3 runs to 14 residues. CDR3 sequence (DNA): TGTGCCAGCAGCCAAGACAGGGGGAACACTGAAGCTTTCTTT. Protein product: CASSQDRGNTEAFF.

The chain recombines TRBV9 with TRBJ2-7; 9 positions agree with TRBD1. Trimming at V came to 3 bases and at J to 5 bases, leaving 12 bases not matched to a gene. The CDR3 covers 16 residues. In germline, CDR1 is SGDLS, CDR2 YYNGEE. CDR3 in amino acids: CASSALQGTGYDEQYF. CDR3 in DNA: TGTGCCAGCAGCGCACTCCAAGGGACAGGGTACGACGAGCAGTACTTC.

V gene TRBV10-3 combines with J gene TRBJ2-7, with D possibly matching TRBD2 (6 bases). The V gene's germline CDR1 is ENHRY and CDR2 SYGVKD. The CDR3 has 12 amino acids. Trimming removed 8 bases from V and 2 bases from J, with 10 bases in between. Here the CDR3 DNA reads TGTGCCATCGCTAGCGTAGCCTACGAGCAGTACTTC. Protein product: CAIASVAYEQYF.

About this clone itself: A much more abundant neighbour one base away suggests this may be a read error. In DNA, the CDR3 is TGTGCCAGCAGCTCCGGGACCTACGAGCAGTACTTC. Its protein is CASSSGTYEQYF. The chain links TRBV7-9 to TRBJ2-7, with D tentatively TRBD2 (5 bases). Germline lookup yields CDR1 SEHNR and CDR2 FQNEAQ (reference sequence). The CDR3 spans 12 residues. The V and J ends lost 4 bases and 2 bases respectively, with 6 bases between them. The full variable domain, with the rest looked up from reference TRBV7-9 and TRBJ2-7, is DTGVSQNPRHKITKRGQNVTFRCDPISEHNRLYWYRQTLGQGPEFLTYFQNEAQLEKSRLLSDRFSAERPKGSFSTLEIQRTEQGDSAMYLCASSSGTYEQYFGPGTRLTVT.

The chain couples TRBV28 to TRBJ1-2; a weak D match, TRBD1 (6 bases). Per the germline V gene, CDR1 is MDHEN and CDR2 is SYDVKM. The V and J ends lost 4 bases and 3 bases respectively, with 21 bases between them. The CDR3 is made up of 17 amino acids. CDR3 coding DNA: TGTGCCAGCAGTTCTTCCCTAAGGGGGGGCGCGGACTATGGCTACACCTTC. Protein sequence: CASSSSLRGGADYGYTF.

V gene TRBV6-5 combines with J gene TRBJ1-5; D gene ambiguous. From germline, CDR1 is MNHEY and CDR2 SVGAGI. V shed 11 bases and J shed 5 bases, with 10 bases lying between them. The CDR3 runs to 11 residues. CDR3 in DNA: TGTGCCGGCGGCGGGTATCAGCCCCAGCATTTT. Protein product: CAGGGYQPQHF.

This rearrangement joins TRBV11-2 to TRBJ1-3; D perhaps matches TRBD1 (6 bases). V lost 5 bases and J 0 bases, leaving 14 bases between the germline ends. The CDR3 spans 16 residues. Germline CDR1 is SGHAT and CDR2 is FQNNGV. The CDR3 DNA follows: TGTGCCAGCAGCGAGGGACACCAAATCTCTGGAAACACCATATATTTT. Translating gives CASSEGHQISGNTIYF.

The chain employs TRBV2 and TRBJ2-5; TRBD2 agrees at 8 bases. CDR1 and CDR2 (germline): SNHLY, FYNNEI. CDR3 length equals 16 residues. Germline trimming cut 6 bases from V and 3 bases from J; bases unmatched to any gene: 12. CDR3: CASRLHAGGSKETQYF. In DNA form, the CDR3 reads TGTGCCAGCAGGCTACACGCGGGGGGAAGCAAAGAGACCCAGTACTTC.